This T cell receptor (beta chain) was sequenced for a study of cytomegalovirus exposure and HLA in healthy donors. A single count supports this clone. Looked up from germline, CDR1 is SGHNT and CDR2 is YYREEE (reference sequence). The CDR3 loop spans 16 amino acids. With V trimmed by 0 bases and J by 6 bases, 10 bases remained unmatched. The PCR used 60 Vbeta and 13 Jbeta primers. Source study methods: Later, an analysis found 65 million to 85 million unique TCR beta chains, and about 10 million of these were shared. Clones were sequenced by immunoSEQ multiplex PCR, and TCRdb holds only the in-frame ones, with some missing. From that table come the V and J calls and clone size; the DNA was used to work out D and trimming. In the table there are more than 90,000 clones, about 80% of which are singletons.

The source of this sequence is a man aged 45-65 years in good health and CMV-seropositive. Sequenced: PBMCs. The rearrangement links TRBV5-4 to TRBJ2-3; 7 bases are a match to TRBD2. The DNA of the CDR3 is TGTGCCAGCAGCTTGGGGCCTCTAGCGGCCGGGGATACGCAGTATTTT. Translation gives CASSLGPLAAGDTQYF. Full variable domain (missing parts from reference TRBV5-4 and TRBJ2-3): ETGVTQSPTHLIKTRGQQVTLRCSSQSGHNTVSWYQQALGQGPQFIFQYYREEENGRGNFPPRFSGLQFPNYSSELNVNALELDDSALYLCASSLGPLAAGDTQYFGPGTRLTVL.